This T cell receptor (beta chain) comes out of a study of STAT3 mutations in large granular lymphocyte leukemia. At the level of the study: Among longitudinally sequenced T-LGLL patients, roughly half had canonical activating STAT3 mutations detected. Study results and limitations: Persisting codominant clonotypes may have hidden a small pathogenic clone. Every T-LGLL patient had at least one immunodominant TCRbeta clonotype. After therapy, about 35% of the 18 patients switched clonotypes, all new clones STAT3 wild type.

TCRbeta libraries averaged about 44,000 productive templates per sample. Only in-frame clones appear in the TCRdb table, and some are missing; sequencing was by immunoSEQ multiplex PCR. This table has 9,000 to 15,000 clones, about 76% appearing once. Note on this clone: Its target is not known.

V lost 1 base, J lost 3 bases, and 7 bases lay in between. Germline-derived CDR1 and CDR2 are SGHRS and YFSETQ. This CDR3 has 13 residues. V and J are TRBV5-1 and TRBJ1-1; no firm D call. Input material: peripheral blood mononuclear cells. The sequence derives from a man aged 55-75 years with T-cell large granular lymphocyte leukemia. Some clones in this sample may be carry-over from other donors' samples. The CDR3 sequence is CASSLLTDTEAFF. The CDR3 DNA sequence: TGCGCCAGCAGCTTGTTGACGGACACTGAAGCTTTCTTT.